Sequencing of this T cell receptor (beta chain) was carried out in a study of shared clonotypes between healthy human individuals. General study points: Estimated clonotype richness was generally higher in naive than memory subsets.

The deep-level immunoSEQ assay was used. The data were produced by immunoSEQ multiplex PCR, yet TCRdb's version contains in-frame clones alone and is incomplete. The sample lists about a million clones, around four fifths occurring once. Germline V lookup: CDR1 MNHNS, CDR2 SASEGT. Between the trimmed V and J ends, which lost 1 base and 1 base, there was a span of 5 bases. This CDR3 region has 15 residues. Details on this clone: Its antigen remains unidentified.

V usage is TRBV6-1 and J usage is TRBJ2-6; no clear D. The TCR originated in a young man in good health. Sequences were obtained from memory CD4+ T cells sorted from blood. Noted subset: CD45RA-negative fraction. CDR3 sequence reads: CASSEGQSGANVLTF. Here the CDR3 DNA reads TGTGCCAGCAGTGAAGGCCAATCTGGGGCCAACGTCCTGACTTTC.